The clone carrying this T cell receptor beta chain was picked up a small number of times. Its antigen is currently unknown. The data are from a study of OX40 agonist ivuxolimab in advanced cancers. Study details: People who had prior anti-PD-1, anti-PD-L1 or anti-CTLA-4 therapy could take part, and under 45% had some. Study-wide results and caveats: Averaging showed that CD8+ T cells had more expanded clones than CD4+ did.

Trimming left V 0 bases short and J 8 bases short, with 11 bases between. The CDR3 consists of 15 residues. Germline loops: CDR1 LGHNT, CDR2 FRNRAP. This table comes from immunoSEQ multiplex PCR, and its TCRdb copy is limited to in-frame clones, with some not included. The sample lists roughly 38,000 clones, roughly 80% occurring once. The clonotype originates from an adult with an advanced solid tumor such as melanoma, head and neck, liver or kidney cancer. The chain has TRBV12-5 and TRBJ1-6; perhaps TRBD1 as D (6 bases). This material consisted of CD4+ or CD8+ T cells sorted from blood, taken in a trial of the OX40 agonist ivuxolimab. CDR3 sequence: CASGLVLGGHSPLHF. DNA of the CDR3: TGTGCTAGTGGTTTGGTACTGGGGGGGCATTCACCCCTCCACTTT.